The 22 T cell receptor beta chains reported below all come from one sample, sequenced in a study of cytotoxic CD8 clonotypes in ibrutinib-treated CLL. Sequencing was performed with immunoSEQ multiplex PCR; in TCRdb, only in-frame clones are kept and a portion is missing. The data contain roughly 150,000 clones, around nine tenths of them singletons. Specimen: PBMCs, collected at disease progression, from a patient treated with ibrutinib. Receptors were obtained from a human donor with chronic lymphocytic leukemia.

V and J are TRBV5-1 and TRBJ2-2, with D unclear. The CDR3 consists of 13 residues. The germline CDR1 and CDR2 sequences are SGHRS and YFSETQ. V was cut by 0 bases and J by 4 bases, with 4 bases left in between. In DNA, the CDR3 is TGCGCCAGCAGCTTGGCAGTCACCGGGGAGCTGTTTTTT. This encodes CASSLAVTGELFF.

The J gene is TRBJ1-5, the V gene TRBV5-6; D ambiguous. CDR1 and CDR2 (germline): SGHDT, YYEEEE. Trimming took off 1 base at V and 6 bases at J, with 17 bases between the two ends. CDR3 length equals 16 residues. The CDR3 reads CASSLMSAARIQPQHF. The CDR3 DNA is TGTGCCAGCAGCTTGATGTCGGCAGCCCGAATTCAGCCCCAGCATTTT. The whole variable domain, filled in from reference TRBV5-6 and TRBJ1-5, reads DAGVTQSPTHLIKTRGQQVTLRCSPKSGHDTVSWYQQALGQGPQFIFQYYEEEERQRGNFPDRFSGHQFPNYSSELNVNALLLGDSALYLCASSLMSAARIQPQHFGDGTRLSIL.

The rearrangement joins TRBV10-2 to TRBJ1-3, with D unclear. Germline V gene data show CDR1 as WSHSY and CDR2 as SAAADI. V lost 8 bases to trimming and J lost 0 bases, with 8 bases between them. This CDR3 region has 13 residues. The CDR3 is CASHGSSGNTIYF. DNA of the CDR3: TGCGCCAGCCACGGGAGCTCTGGAAACACCATATATTTT.

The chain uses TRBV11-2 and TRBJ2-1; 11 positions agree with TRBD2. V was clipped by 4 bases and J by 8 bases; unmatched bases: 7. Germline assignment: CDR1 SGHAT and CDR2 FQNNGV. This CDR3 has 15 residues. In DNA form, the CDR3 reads TGTGCCAGCAGCTCTAGCGGGAGGAGTGTAGATGAGCAGTTCTTC. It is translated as CASSSSGRSVDEQFF.

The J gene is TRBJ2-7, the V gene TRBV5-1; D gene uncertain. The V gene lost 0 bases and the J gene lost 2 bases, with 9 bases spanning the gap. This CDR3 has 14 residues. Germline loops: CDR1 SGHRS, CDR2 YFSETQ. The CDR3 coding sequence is TGCGCCAGCAGCTTGGAGCCGGCCACCTACGAGCAGTACTTC. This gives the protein CASSLEPATYEQYF.

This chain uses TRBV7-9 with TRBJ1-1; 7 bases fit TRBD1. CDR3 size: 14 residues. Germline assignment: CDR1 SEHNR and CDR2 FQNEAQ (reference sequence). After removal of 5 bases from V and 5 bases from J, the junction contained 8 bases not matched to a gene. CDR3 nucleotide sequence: TGTGCCAGCAGCCAGGGGGTCCGAAGAACTGAAGCTTTCTTT. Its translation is CASSQGVRRTEAFF.

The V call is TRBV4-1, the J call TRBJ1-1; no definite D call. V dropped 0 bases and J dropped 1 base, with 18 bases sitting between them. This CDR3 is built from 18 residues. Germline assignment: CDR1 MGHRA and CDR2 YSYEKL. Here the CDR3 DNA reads TGCGCCAGCAGCCAAGATCCCTCCTTCCCTAATTGGAACACTGAAGCTTTCTTT. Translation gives CASSQDPSFPNWNTEAFF.

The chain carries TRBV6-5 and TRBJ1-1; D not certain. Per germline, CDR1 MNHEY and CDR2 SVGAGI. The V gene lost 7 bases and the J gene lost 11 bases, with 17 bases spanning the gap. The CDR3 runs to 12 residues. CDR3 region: CASTNAVSVAFF. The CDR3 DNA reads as TGTGCCAGCACCAACGCGGTTAGTGTGGCTTTCTTT.

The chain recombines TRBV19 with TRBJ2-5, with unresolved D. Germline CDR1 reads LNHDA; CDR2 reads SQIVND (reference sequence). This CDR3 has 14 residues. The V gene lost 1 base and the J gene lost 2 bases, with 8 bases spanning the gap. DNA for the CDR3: TGTGCCAGTAGTATAGGCGGCAGACAAGAGACCCAGTACTTC. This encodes CASSIGGRQETQYF.

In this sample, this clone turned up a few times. CDR3 in amino acids: CASSLSGAVDTQYF. DNA of the CDR3: TGTGCCAGTAGCCTGTCTGGGGCCGTAGATACGCAGTATTTT. The V gene is TRBV19, the J gene TRBJ2-3; D possibly corresponds to TRBD1 (5 bases). CDR1 LNHDA and CDR2 SQIVND come from the germline V gene (reference sequence). V was clipped by 6 bases and J by 5 bases, with 15 bases between them. The CDR3 sequence is 14 residues long.

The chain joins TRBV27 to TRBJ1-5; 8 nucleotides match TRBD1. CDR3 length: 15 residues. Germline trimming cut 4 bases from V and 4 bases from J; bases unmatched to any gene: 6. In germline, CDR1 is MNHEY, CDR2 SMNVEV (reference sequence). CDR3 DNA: TGTGCCAGCAGTTCCGACAGGGGCTTTAATCAGCCCCAGCATTTT. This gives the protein CASSSDRGFNQPQHF.

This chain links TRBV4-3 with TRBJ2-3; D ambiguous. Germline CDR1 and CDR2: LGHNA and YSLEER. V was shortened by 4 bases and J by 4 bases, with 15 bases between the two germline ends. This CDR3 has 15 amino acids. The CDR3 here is CASSRRVNAADTQYF. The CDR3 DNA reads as TGCGCCAGCAGCCGCCGGGTCAACGCCGCAGATACGCAGTATTTT.

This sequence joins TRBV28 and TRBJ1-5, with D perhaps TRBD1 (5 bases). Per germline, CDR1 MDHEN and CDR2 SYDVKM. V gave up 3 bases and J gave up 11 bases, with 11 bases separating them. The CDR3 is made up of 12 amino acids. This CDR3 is CASSLGVGTQHF. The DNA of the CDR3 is TGTGCCAGCAGTTTGGGGGTGGGGACCCAGCATTTT.

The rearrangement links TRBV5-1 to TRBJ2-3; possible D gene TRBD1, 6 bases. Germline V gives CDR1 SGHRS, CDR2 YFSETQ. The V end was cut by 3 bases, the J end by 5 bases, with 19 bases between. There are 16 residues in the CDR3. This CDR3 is CASSWGRGAGIDTQYF. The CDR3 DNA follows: TGCGCCAGCAGCTGGGGCAGGGGCGCTGGTATAGATACGCAGTATTTT.

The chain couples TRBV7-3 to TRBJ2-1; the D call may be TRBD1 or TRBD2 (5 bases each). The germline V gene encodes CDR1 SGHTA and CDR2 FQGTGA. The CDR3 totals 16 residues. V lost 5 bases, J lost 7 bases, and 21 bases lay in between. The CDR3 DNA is TGTGCCAGCAGCCCTACGGGGTTTCACCCAGGGAATGAGCAGTTCTTC. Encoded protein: CASSPTGFHPGNEQFF.

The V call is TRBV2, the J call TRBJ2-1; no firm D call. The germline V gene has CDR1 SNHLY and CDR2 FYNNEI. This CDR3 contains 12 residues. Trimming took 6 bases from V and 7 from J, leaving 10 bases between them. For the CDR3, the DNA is TGTGCCAGCAGACAATACGAGAATGAGCAGTTCTTC. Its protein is CASRQYENEQFF.

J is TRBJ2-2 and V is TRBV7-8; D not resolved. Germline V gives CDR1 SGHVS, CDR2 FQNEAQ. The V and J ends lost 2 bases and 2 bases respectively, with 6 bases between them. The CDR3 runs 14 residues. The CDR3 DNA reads TGTGCCAGCAGCTTACTGGGTAACACCGGGGAGCTGTTTTTT. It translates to CASSLLGNTGELFF.

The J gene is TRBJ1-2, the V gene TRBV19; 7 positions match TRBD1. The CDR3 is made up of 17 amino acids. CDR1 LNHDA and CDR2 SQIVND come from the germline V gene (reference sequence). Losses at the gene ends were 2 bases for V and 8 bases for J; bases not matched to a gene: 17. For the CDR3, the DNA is TGTGCCAGTAGTATACGTAGCAGGGGGTATGAGAGCTGGGGCTACACCTTC. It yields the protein CASSIRSRGYESWGYTF.

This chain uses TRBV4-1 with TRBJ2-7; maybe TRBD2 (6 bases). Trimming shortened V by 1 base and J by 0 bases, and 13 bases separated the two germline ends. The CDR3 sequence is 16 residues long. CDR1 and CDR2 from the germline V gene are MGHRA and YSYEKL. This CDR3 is CASSQAWAGSSYEQYF. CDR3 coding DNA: TGCGCCAGCAGCCAAGCTTGGGCGGGAAGCTCCTACGAGCAGTACTTC.

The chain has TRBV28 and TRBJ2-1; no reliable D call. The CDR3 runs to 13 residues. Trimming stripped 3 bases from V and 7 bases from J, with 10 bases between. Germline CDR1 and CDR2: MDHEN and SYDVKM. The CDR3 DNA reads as TGTGCCAGCAGTTTCGTTGGACGGAATGAGCAGTTCTTC. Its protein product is CASSFVGRNEQFF.

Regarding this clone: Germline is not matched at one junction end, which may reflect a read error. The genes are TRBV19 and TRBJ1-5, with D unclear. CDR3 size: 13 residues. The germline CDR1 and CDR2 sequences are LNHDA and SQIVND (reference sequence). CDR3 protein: CASSIALNQPQHF. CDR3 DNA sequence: TGTGCCAGTAGCATAGCTCTCAATCAGCCCCAGCATTTT.

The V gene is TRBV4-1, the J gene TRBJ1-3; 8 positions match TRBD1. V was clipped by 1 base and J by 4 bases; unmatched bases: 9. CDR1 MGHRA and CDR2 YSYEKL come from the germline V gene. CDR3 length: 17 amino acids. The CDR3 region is CASSQGYTDRVGNTIYF. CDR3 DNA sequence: TGCGCCAGCAGCCAAGGATACACGGACAGGGTCGGAAACACCATATATTTT.